This is a list of T cell receptor beta chains from one sample in a study of post-analysis software for immune sequencing data. Each CDR3 protein gets one entry after TCRdb re-called the PCR reads with MiXCR. The table shows 650,000 to 900,000 distinct CDR3 sequences, with under 60% occurring only once. Input material: blood. These receptors were collected from a girl under 18 with multiple sclerosis. The conserved cysteine and the conserved F or W are not part of the CDR3 here.

13 TRBV9 ASSEGGLALDIQY
13 TRBV27 ASSLSTASNYGYT
12 TRBV6-6 ASSYGANYNEQY
13 TRBV7-2 ASTPLAGGGGEQY
13 TRBV12-3/TRBV12-4 ASRETSGRTGEQF
13 TRBV7-2 ASSLTGGSSYEQY
11 TRBV24-1 ATSDRTGLGYT
11 TRBV6-2/TRBV6-3 ASSYTGATMQY
13 TRBV15 TTSEVGAKTYEQY
14 TRBV15 ATSRDLHGRGNEQF
12 TRBV20-1 SARDHESSYEQY
11 TRBV2 ASSVVQNEKLF
13 TRBV6-5 ASSSGTGVNQPQH
14 TRBV5-1 ASSIPRDYPDNEQF
15 TRBV7-9 ASSLDGASTLLYEQY
11 TRBV12-3/TRBV12-4 ASRGQGLMPLH
13 TRBV7-9 ASSKTRQGDTEAF
13 TRBV7-9 ASSLEGTGDVTQY
13 TRBV9 ASSATPTGEGGYT
10 TRBV12-3/TRBV12-4 ASSLRPYPQH
13 TRBV7-8 ASSFTGSPPYEQY
15 TRBV15 ATSRDRQGRSTDTQY
14 TRBV12-3/TRBV12-4 ASSSRQGASGNTIY
12 TRBV20-1 SASRAYSNQPQH
11 TRBV6-5 ASAKGYYYEQY
15 TRBV7-3 ASSLGLAGAGLNEQF
10 TRBV15 ATSRDENEQF
11 TRBV7-2 ASSPGPLDGYT
14 TRBV2 ASSESPSGRTDTQY
11 TRBV20-1 SARSSRTYGYT
12 TRBV7-3 ASGLSASQGTQY
14 TRBV5-1 ASSFTGTDLSYEQY
11 TRBV7-9 ASSQVPDEGYT
12 TRBV29-1 SVDREGSYNEQF
14 TRBV4-2 ASSQDSALAVYEQY
13 TRBV28 ACTIRTSGSHEQY
11 TRBV7-7 ASSSQTYNEQY
12 TRBV20-1 SATSGLGNYEQY
13 TRBV7-3 ASSLRAGELNTQY
14 TRBV5-5 ASSLGVLAGASEQF
12 TRBV30 AWSVGDGVTEAF
11 TRBV20-1 SALDRVGETQY
13 TRBV7-9 ASSGDRQSTGELF
12 TRBV10-2 ASRDTAWNTEAF
12 TRBV29-1 SASGTTYRETQY
14 TRBV27 ASSTTSGRVPDEQF
10 TRBV12-3/TRBV12-4 ASSGSGGGPF
11 TRBV10-3 AIKPEMNTEAF
15 TRBV11-2 ASSPFVRTGMVMGYT
15 TRBV7-9 ASSRKGWTSGGETQY
11 TRBV11-3 ASSFGFDTETF
11 TRBV5-1 ASSGGTGKEQF
11 TRBV18 ASSIQPTYEQY
11 TRBV6-6 ACSPDGNYGYT
14 TRBV12-5 ASGPSSGSGQETQY